This section outlines one T cell receptor beta chain sequence together with its context. Its specificity is unknown. This sample was taken from a study of cytomegalovirus exposure and HLA in healthy donors. Study-wide results and limits: Reports showed the classifier diagnosing cytomegalovirus status with high specificity and sensitivity. The authors later found HLA-associated TCR beta chains more clonally expanded than equally common others.

13 Jbeta primers and 60 Vbeta primers were used for the PCR. Clones were sequenced by immunoSEQ multiplex PCR, and TCRdb holds only the in-frame ones, with some missing. The sample shows over 100,000 clones, roughly 70% of them seen only once. This TCR derives from a man in his forties in good health and CMV-seropositive. The sequenced sample was PBMCs.

CDR3: CASSSPCGYTF. The CDR3 region has the DNA TGTGCCAGCAGTTCCCCGTGTGGCTACACCTTC. The chain joins TRBV28 to TRBJ1-2; D is ambiguous. Per the germline V gene, CDR1 is MDHEN and CDR2 is SYDVKM. The CDR3 contains 11 residues. V gave up 4 bases and J gave up 7 bases, with 7 bases separating them.